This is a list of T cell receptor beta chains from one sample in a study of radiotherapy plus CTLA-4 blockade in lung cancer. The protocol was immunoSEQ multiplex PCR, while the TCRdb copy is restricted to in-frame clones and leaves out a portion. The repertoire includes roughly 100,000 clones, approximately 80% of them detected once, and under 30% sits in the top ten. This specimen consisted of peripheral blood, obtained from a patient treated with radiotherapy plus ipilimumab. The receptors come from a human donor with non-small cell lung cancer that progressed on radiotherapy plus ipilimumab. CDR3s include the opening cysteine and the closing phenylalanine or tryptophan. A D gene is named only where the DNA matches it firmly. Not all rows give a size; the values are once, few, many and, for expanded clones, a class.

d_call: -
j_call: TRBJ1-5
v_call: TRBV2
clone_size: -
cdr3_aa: CASSERRGPFGSAQPQHF
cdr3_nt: TGTGCCAGCAGTGAGCGCAGGGGACCCTTCGGCAGCGCTCAGCCCCAGCATTTT

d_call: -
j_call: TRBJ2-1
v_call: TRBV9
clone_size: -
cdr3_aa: CASSVAAGREQFF
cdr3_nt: TGTGCCAGCAGCGTCGCCGCGGGGAGAGAGCAGTTCTTC

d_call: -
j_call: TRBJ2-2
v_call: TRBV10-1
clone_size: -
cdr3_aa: CASSVKGTGELFF
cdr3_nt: TGCGCCAGCAGTGTCAAGGGCACCGGGGAGCTGTTTTTT

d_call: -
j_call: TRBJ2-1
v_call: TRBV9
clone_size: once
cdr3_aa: CASSVGSSVWDNEQFF
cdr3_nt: TGTGCCAGCAGCGTAGGAAGCTCCGTTTGGGACAATGAGCAGTTCTTC

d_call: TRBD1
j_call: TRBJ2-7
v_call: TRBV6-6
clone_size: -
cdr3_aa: CASSSQGMASYEQYF
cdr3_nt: TGTGCCAGCAGTTCACAGGGGATGGCATCCTACGAGCAGTACTTC

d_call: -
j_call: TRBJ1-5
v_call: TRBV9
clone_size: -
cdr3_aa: CASSVDGDSNQPQHF
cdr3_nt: TGTGCCAGCAGCGTAGACGGGGATAGCAATCAGCCCCAGCATTTT

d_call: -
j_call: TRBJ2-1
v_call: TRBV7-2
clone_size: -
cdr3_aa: CASSLVAGSRYNEQFF
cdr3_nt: TGTGCCAGCAGCTTAGTTGCCGGGAGTAGGTACAATGAGCAGTTCTTC

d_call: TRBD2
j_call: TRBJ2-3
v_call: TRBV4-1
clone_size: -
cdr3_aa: CASSQDPGLAVSSTDTQYF
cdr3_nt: TGCGCCAGCAGCCAAGATCCGGGACTAGCGGTATCTAGCACAGATACGCAGTATTTT

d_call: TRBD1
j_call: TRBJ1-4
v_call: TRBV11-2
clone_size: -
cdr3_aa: CASSLGGRGQNNEKLFF
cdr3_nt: TGTGCCAGCAGCTTAGGTGGCAGGGGGCAGAATAATGAAAAACTGTTTTTT

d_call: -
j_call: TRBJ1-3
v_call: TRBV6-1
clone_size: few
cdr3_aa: CASSGRDGISGNTIYF
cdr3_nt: TGTGCCAGCAGTGGGCGGGACGGGATCTCTGGAAACACCATATATTTT

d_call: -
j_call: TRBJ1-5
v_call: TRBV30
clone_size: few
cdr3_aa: CAWSPRGQGDNQPQHF
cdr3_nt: TGTGCCTGGAGTCCACGGGGCCAGGGAGACAATCAGCCCCAGCATTTT

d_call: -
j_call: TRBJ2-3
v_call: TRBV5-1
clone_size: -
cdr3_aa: CASSFSPGDTQYF
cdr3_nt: TGCGCCAGCAGCTTTAGCCCCGGGGATACGCAGTATTTT

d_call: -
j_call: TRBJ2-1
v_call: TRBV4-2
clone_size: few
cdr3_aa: CASSQETRNSGTGNEQFF
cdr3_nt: TGTGCCAGCAGCCAAGAGACGAGAAATAGCGGAACTGGCAATGAGCAGTTCTTC

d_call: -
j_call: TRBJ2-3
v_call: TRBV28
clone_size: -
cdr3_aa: CASSLSRAVAQYF
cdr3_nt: TGTGCCAGCAGTTTATCGAGGGCCGTTGCGCAGTATTTT

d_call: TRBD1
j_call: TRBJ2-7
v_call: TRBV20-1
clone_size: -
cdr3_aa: CRADRGHEQYF
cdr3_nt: TGCCGCGCAGACAGGGGGCACGAGCAGTACTTC

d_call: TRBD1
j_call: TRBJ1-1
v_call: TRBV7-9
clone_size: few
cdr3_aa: CASRWTGGNTEAFF
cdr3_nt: TGTGCCAGCAGATGGACAGGAGGGAACACTGAAGCTTTCTTT

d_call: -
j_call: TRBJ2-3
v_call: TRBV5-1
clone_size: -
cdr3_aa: CASSLFLTDTQYF
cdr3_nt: TGCGCCAGCAGCTTGTTCCTGACAGATACGCAGTATTTT

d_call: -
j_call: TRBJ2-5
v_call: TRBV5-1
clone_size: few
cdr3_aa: CASTGRGGTYQETQYF
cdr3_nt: TGCGCCAGCACGGGGCGCGGCGGGACGTACCAAGAGACCCAGTACTTC

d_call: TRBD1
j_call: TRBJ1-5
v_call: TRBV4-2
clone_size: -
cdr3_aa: CASSQDGQGGNQPQHF
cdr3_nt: TGTGCCAGCAGCCAAGACGGACAGGGAGGCAATCAGCCCCAGCATTTT

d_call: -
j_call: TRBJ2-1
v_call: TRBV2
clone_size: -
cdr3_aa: CASSEGRGRHNEQFF
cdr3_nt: TGTGCCAGCAGTGAAGGTCGGGGGAGACACAATGAGCAGTTCTTC

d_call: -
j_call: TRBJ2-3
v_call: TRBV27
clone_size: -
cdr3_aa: CASKWGEGTDTQYF
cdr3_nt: TGTGCCAGCAAATGGGGGGAGGGCACAGATACGCAGTATTTT

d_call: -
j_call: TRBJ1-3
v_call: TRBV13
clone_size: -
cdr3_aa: CASSHSGNTIYF
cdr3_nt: TGTGCCAGCAGCCACTCTGGAAACACCATATATTTT

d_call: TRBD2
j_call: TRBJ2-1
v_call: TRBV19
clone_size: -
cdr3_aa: CASSLGTSGTYNEQFF
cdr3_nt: TGTGCCAGTAGTCTCGGGACTAGCGGAACCTACAATGAGCAGTTCTTC

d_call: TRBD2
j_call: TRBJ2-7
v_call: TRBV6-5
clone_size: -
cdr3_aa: CASSLGGGEQYF
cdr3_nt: TGTGCCAGCAGCTTGGGGGGGGGCGAGCAGTACTTC

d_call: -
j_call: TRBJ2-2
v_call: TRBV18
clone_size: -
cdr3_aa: CASSPRLEVTGELFF
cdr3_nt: TGTGCCAGCTCACCACGACTAGAGGTCACCGGGGAGCTGTTTTTT

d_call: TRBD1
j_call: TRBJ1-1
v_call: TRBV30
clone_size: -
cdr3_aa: CAWSSGGFAEAFF
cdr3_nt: TGTGCCTGGAGTTCAGGGGGGTTCGCTGAAGCTTTCTTT

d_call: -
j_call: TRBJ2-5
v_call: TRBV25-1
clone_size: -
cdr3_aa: CASSAKYRGQETQYF
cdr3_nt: TGTGCCAGCAGTGCTAAATACAGAGGCCAAGAGACCCAGTACTTC

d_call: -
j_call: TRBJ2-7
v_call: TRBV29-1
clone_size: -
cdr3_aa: CSVEEVSRGSYEQYF
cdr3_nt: TGCAGCGTTGAAGAGGTGAGCAGGGGCTCCTACGAGCAGTACTTC

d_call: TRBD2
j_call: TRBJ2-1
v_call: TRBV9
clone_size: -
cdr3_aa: CASSAGTTYNEQFF
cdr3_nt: TGTGCCAGCAGCGCCGGGACTACCTACAATGAGCAGTTCTTC

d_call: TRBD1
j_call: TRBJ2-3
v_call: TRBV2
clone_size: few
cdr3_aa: CASSYGQGTLDTQYF
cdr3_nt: TGTGCCAGCAGTTACGGACAGGGAACCTTAGATACGCAGTATTTT

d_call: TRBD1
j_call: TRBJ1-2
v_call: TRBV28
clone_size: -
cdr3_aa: CASSLQGVGYTF
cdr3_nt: TGTGCCAGCAGTTTGCAGGGGGTTGGCTACACCTTC

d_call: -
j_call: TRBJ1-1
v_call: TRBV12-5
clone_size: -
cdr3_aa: CASGTGYTEAFF
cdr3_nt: TGTGCTAGTGGCACAGGGTACACTGAAGCTTTCTTT

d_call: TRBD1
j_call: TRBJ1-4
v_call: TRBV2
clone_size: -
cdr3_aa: CASGIRQGVSWPLFF
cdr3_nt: TGTGCCAGCGGTATCAGACAGGGCGTTTCTTGGCCACTGTTTTTT

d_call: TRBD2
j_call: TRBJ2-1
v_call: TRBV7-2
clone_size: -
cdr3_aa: CASSPGLAGVNEQFF
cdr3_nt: TGTGCCAGCAGCCCCGGACTAGCGGGAGTAAATGAGCAGTTCTTC

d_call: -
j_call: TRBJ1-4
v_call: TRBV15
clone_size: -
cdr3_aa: CATRGAATNEKLFF
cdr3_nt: TGTGCCACCCGAGGAGCGGCAACTAATGAAAAACTGTTTTTT

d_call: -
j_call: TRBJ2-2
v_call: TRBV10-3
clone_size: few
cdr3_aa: CAISESPGHIVTGELFF
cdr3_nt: TGTGCCATCAGTGAGTCTCCGGGACATATAGTCACCGGGGAGCTGTTTTTT